This T cell receptor beta chain was documented in a study of beta chain features in type 1 diabetes. J was trimmed by 5 bases and V by 4 bases; bases with no gene match: 9. The V gene's germline CDR1 is GTSNPN and CDR2 SVGIG (reference sequence). The CDR3 totals 16 residues. All of the isolated RNA was reverse transcribed, so expressed TCRB transcripts were sequenced. Profiling relied on immunoSEQ multiplex PCR, and the TCRdb table lists in-frame clones only, not all of them. The sample lists around 310,000 clones, approximately 11% seen once, with just over 0.015% in the top ten. This receptor was taken from a woman in her thirties in good health. The genes are TRBV30 and TRBJ2-5; TRBD2 agrees at 14 bases. The material sequenced was naive CD4+ T cells from blood. The CDR3 spells CAWTLGTSGSLETQYF. The CDR3 bases are TGTGCCTGGACTCTAGGGACTAGCGGGAGCCTGGAGACCCAGTACTTC.